This T cell receptor beta chain is from a study of cytomegalovirus exposure and HLA in healthy donors (dated by TCRdb to 2017 to 2019). About the study as a whole: An earlier analysis of some 500 of the donors reported 250 to 350 Gb of sequence data and roughly 100 million unique TCR beta sequences from 150 million to 200 million T cells. Around 300 gigabases of sequencing data and 80 million or so unique TCR sequences were included in an early release covering around 600 HLA-typed donors. Of the roughly 400 genotyped donors, roughly 80% fell in the genetic ancestry cluster associated with self-reported Caucasian donors. The study aimed to test whether signatures of past pathogen exposure could be identified by cataloging public T cell receptors. The study used immunosequencing to profile the T cell repertoires of 600 to 850 subjects and linked those repertoires to cytomegalovirus serostatus. Along with the approximately 670-subject first cohort, a separate validation cohort of over 90 different subjects was used. High-throughput TCR immunosequencing, statistical association of individual TCRs with disease status, and machine learning were combined to predict cytomegalovirus infection status. In a later analysis, previously published TCR beta repertoires from 670 or so donors were re-analyzed and high-resolution HLA genotyping was added so that TCR occurrence patterns could be studied. Rather than drawing on any new phenotypic data, the later analysis identified candidate immune exposures from TCR beta sequences and the way those sequences occurred across donors. An earlier analysis of 587 of the donors used high-throughput TCR beta sequencing to judge whether each TCR beta V gene segment behaved as functional or pseudogenic. Donor age, sex, ethnicity and CMV serostatus were collected together with the repertoire data. In a later genetic analysis, genome-wide SNP genotypes for about three fifths of the 666 donors were used, and that subset was treated as a discovery cohort. All discovery cohort repertoires had been generated on a single sequencing platform. HLA typing included class I and class II loci at four-digit resolution. The number of typed donors differed by locus: about 629-630 for A, B, C, DRB1 and DQB1; 522 for DQA1; 606 for DPA1; and around 490 for DPB1. About five DR-DQ haplotypes were handled as single units for association and clustering because linkage in the cohort was strong. Among about 410 genotyped donors of the cohort, an average of roughly 230,000 unique TCR beta nucleotide sequences was sequenced per donor, of which about 19% were non-productive. On the study overall, not on this receptor specifically: It was suggested by the authors that the approach could potentially be generalized to other disease states and immunological phenotypes. In both the original and validation cohorts, the classifier was reported to diagnose cytomegalovirus status with high specificity and sensitivity. Compared with equally common non-associated chains, HLA-associated TCR beta chains in a later analysis were more clonally expanded and had lower generation probabilities. A cluster of highly shared sequence variants was judged likely to represent a technical artifact of the sequencing pipeline. According to a later analysis, TCR association rates differed among HLA loci, with DRB1 alleles showing the most associated TCRs and HLA-C alleles showing the fewest. In vitro tests confirmed that three of the cytomegalovirus-associated TCR beta chains recognize cytomegalovirus antigens. Assigning TCR associations to individual alleles was difficult when HLA alleles, especially DR and DQ, strongly co-occurred. Because counts were too low, 15 or so rarely observed V segments, including chromosome 9 orphons, were excluded from the earlier analysis of around 590 of the donors. Some IMGT-functional V segments, including TRBV6-2 and TRBV6-3, could not be told apart with the 87-base-pair reads, so those segments were excluded. Specific HLA alleles were associated with roughly 16,000 TCR beta sequences at a false discovery rate of 0.05 in a later analysis. In this cohort, only TCR beta chains were sequenced, and detectable features were limited by the absence of alpha or paired-chain data. Presence/absence analyses assumed roughly uniform sequencing depth across donors, an assumption that may not hold. Broadly in line with IMGT annotations, most TCR beta V segments showed up in productive rearrangements about 87% or about 30% of the time in an earlier analysis of around 550 of the donors. According to a later analysis, most CMV-associated TCR beta chains appeared to be HLA-restricted, and the HLA associations seemed to be driven largely by CMV exposure. A total of some 180 TCR beta chains were listed by the study as associated with cytomegalovirus. Across donors, most TCR sequences were observed very rarely, whereas some public TCRs were present in many individuals. V-gene and J-gene trimming of TCR beta chains was associated with a missense DCLRE1C variant in a later genetic analysis, and the association was replicated in an independent cohort. Linkage disequilibrium might explain the correlated functional status among segregating V segments, but an unknown experimental factor could not be excluded. CMV serostatus was the only immune exposure information available for the cohort. According to a later genetic analysis, donors in an Asian-associated ancestry cluster had fewer N-insertions in productive TCRs than the roughly 670-donor mean. HLA typing was unavailable for some donors at each locus, so association tests used only the typed subset. A further reported finding was that TCR beta sequences accurately predicted the HLA-A and HLA-B alleles for most subjects in the first cohort. According to a later analysis, parvovirus B19, influenza, CMV and Epstein-Barr virus appeared linked to several top co-occurrence clusters.

The cohort comprised some 700 healthy bone marrow donors. At the time of sampling, every cohort member was nominally healthy, though immune exposures that went unrecorded were likely present. The donor tested CMV seronegative, placing the donor among the roughly 340 seronegative members of the cohort. A peripheral blood sample was collected from each donor, and TCR beta sequencing was performed on peripheral blood mononuclear cells. Genomic DNA extraction from the blood cell samples was performed with the Qiagen DNeasy Blood Extraction Kit. V drops 2 bases and J drops 5 bases, leaving 13 bases in between. The CDR3 runs 14 residues from the cysteine to the phenylalanine. Only the CDR3 portion is preserved as DNA: 42 bases, with reading frame beginning at the first base. CDR1 and CDR2, per the germline V gene, are SGDLS and YYNGEE. Libraries were constructed by the immunoSEQ multiplex PCR assay. For the multiplex PCR, a mixture combining 60 forward primers for TCR Vbeta segments and 13 reverse primers for TCR Jbeta segments was used. Amplification of the CDR3 region of rearranged TCR beta genes was performed with a multiplex PCR assay on genomic DNA. Amplified TCR beta libraries were sequenced as 87-base-pair reads on the Illumina HiSeq System. As for how the authors treated the data: In a later analysis, some 80 million unique TCR beta chains were counted across the 500 to 850 repertoires, and roughly 11 million of these chains were shared by at least two donors. A nearest-neighbor algorithm error-corrected the raw reads and collapsed the reads into unique sequences, merging closely related sequences to remove PCR and sequencing errors. To assign V, D and J gene segments, CDR3 sequences were aligned to IMGT reference sequences. For a sequence to be retained, a match of at least six nucleotides was required to both a V gene segment and a J gene segment. A rearrangement was called productive if the CDR3 had no stop codons and remained in frame with V and J, and every other rearrangement was called non-productive. CDR3 was defined according to IMGT convention as the region running from the second conserved V-encoded cysteine to the conserved J-encoded phenylalanine. The earlier analysis of about 570 of the donors excluded any sequence lacking an unambiguous match to a single V gene segment. An earlier analysis of a few hundred of the donors classified V segments as functional when productive rearrangements were above 56.7% and as segregating when the standard deviation between donors was above 5%. To diagnose cytomegalovirus status from the catalog of TCR beta chain sequences, a statistical classification framework was built. In a later analysis, V and J genes were assigned by comparing TCR nucleotide sequences against IMGT/GENE-DB human TR gene sequences. In a later analysis, CDR3 sequences and most-parsimonious VDJ recombination scenarios were assigned using the TCRdist pipeline. In a later analysis, every TCR beta chain was defined by the combination of its CDR3 amino acid sequence and its V-gene family, and reads without a unique V-gene family were dropped. As a way to deal with suspected cross-contamination and a sequencing artifact, a later analysis dropped 500 to 700 nucleotide sequences that were highly shared and had low generation probability. In a later analysis, a clonal expansion index was calculated for each public chain from normalized within-repertoire ranks of inferred template counts. In a later analysis, generation probabilities were computed using a VDJ recombination model fitted to out-of-frame rearrangements, and the results were checked against IGoR. A later analysis scored TCR-TCR, TCR-HLA and TCR-CMV co-occurrence with hypergeometric tests, applying a repertoire-size bias correction to TCR pairs. False discovery rates were estimated in a later analysis by permuting HLA or CMV assignments 20 times. A later analysis grouped co-occurring TCRs with DBSCAN, adding TCRdist sequence similarity when clustering within HLA-allele-positive subsets. For co-occurrence clustering, repertoires with fewer than 30,000 or more than 120,000 public chains were excluded, along with 4 to 6 repertoires with anomalous nucleotide sharing. The table was pulled from immuneACCESS by TCRdb, which kept in-frame rearrangements only. Such tables lose some clones; where checked, under half of the loss comes from unresolved V genes, and the rest has no known cause. That table gives V, J and clone size, and the DNA gave D and trimming. The sample profile shows 85,000 to 100,000 clones; approximately 78% of them were found once. The ten largest clones add up to 0.76% of the sample.

Regarding this clone: Its recognized antigen is unknown. Base quality data are lacking; no much larger clone is found one base away.

This receptor chain uses TRBV9 and TRBJ1-1, with a tentative D gene TRBD1 over 5 matching bases. Sequencing was carried out using PBMCs. This sequence originates from a woman aged 60-75 years in good health and CMV-seronegative. The DNA is as follows: TGTGCCAGCAGCGTTCAGGGCAGGTTTACTGAAGCTTTCTTT. Translation gives CASSVQGRFTEAFF.